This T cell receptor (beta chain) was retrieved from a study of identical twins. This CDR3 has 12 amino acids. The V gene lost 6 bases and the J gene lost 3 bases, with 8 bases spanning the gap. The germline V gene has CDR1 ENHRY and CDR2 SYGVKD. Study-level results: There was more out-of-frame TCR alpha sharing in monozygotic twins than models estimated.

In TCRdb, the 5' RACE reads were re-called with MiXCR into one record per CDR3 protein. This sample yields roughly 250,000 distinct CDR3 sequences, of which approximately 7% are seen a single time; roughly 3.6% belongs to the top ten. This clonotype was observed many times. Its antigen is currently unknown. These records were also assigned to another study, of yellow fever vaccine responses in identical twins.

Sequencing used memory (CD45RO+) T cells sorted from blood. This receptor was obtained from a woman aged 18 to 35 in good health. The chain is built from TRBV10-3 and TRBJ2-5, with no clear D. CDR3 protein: CAISNLEETQYF. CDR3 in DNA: TGTGCCATCAGCAATCTAGAAGAGACCCAGTACTTC.